Listed here are 15 T cell receptor beta chains from one sample, sequenced in a study of vaccination and CD4 T cells after COVID-19. Treatment given: approximately 9-day PBMC culture with coronavirus spike peptide pools or control peptides (ViraFEST assay). During the years 2011-2018, before the COVID-19 pandemic, the unexposed donor's CD4+ T cells were collected. Antigen specificity for these receptors is unknown. Sequencing of cultured CD4+ T cell DNA used the Oncomine TCR Beta short-read assay. TCRdb ran MiXCR on the PCR reads and lists one entry per CDR3 protein. The top ten hold more than 20% of the sample, which has several thousand distinct CDR3 sequences, approximately 48% seen once. The sequencing sample was made of CD4+ T cells from blood, cultured in vitro. The receptors were gathered from a human donor in good health.

This chain uses TRBV12-3 or TRBV12-4 with TRBJ1-5, with D maybe TRBD1 (6 bases). CDR3 length equals 14 residues. V shed 7 bases and J shed 7 bases, with 17 bases lying between them. CDR3 in amino acids: CASTLGGARQPQHF. The CDR3 DNA reads as TGTGCCAGCACCTTGGGGGGGGCGCGGCAGCCCCAGCATTTT.

The chain couples TRBV5-1 to TRBJ2-7; TRBD1 agrees at 9 bases. There are 15 residues in the CDR3. Trimming took 4 bases from V and 4 from J; bases not matched to a gene: 9. Germline assignment: CDR1 SGHRS and CDR2 YFSETQ. DNA for the CDR3: TGCGCCAGCAGCCTCCTTGGGACAGGGCCATACGAGCAGTACTTC. Its protein is CASSLLGTGPYEQYF.

V and J are TRBV6-1 and TRBJ1-6; 7 bases map to TRBD1. Germline-derived CDR1 and CDR2 are MNHNS and SASEGT. There are 17 residues in the CDR3. With V trimmed by 6 bases and J by 7 bases, 15 bases remained unmatched. The CDR3 coding sequence is TGTGCCAGCAGGGACGGACTGGAGACAGGGAGAAATTCACCCCTCCACTTT. This codes for CASRDGLETGRNSPLHF.

This clonotype is a singleton in its sample. V and J are TRBV7-6 and TRBJ2-7; 9 nucleotides match TRBD2. Germline CDR1 reads SGHVS; CDR2 reads FNYEAQ. V shed 5 bases and J 0 bases; nucleotides not matched to a gene: 8. The CDR3 sequence is 16 residues long. The CDR3 is CASSRGEAGGSYEQYF. As DNA, the CDR3 is TGTGCCAGCAGCAGGGGTGAAGCGGGGGGCTCCTACGAGCAGTACTTC.

The J gene is TRBJ1-1, the V gene TRBV5-1; D not certain. There are 14 residues in the CDR3. Trimming took off 1 base at V and 3 bases at J, with 10 bases between the two ends. Germline V gives CDR1 SGHRS, CDR2 YFSETQ. The CDR3 loop reads CASSLIGHDTEAFF. The CDR3 DNA sequence: TGCGCCAGCAGCTTGATCGGCCACGACACTGAAGCTTTCTTT.

This sequence joins TRBV11-2 and TRBJ2-3; no firm D call. Germline CDR1 reads SGHAT; CDR2 reads FQNNGV. V was shortened by 4 bases and J by 0 bases, with 17 bases between the two germline ends. The CDR3 has 17 amino acids. Here the CDR3 reads CASSSRSALISTDTQYF. CDR3 nucleotides: TGTGCCAGCAGCTCTAGGTCTGCGCTGATCAGCACAGATACGCAGTATTTT.

The genes are TRBV7-9 and TRBJ2-2; D ambiguous. V lost 2 bases, J lost 3 bases, and 13 bases lay in between. Germline loops: CDR1 SEHNR, CDR2 FQNEAQ (reference sequence). CDR3 length: 16 residues. The CDR3 sequence is CASSLSRPVDTGELFF. CDR3 DNA sequence: TGTGCCAGCAGCTTAAGCCGCCCCGTGGACACCGGGGAGCTGTTTTTT. The whole variable domain, remainder taken from reference TRBV7-9 and TRBJ2-2, is DTGVSQNPRHKITKRGQNVTFRCDPISEHNRLYWYRQTLGQGPEFLTYFQNEAQLEKSRLLSDRFSAERPKGSFSTLEIQRTEQGDSAMYLCASSLSRPVDTGELFFGEGSRLTVL.

The gene calls are TRBV6-2 or TRBV6-3 and TRBJ2-7; D might be TRBD1 (6 bases). The CDR3 has 13 amino acids. CDR1 and CDR2 (germline): MNHEY, SVGEGT. The V and J ends lost 10 bases and 3 bases respectively, with 16 bases between them. The CDR3 DNA reads TGTGCCATTACGGGGACACTCAACTACGAGCAGTACTTC. This codes for CAITGTLNYEQYF.

This clonotype was seen only a few times. CDR3 in DNA: TGCAGTGCTAGCCCAGGGGCCGGGGCCAACGTCCTGACTTTC. Its protein is CSASPGAGANVLTF. V usage is TRBV20-1 and J usage is TRBJ2-6; D possibly corresponds to TRBD1 (6 bases). Germline V gives CDR1 DFQATT, CDR2 SNEGSKA (reference sequence). V gave up 3 bases and J gave up 4 bases, with 10 bases separating them. There are 14 residues in the CDR3.

This rearrangement joins TRBV24-1 to TRBJ2-1; TRBD2 aligns across 8 bases. This CDR3 has 16 residues. Germline V gene lookup returns CDR1 KGHDR and CDR2 SFDVKD. Germline trimming cut 5 bases from V and 7 bases from J; bases unmatched to any gene: 12. This CDR3 reads CATSGNSGEKDNEQFF. CDR3 DNA: TGTGCCACCAGTGGAAATAGCGGGGAGAAAGATAATGAGCAGTTCTTC.

The V and J genes are TRBV2 and TRBJ2-5, with D maybe TRBD2 (6 bases). CDR1 SNHLY and CDR2 FYNNEI come from the germline V gene. This CDR3 is 14 amino acids long. Trimming shortened V by 3 bases and J by 4 bases, and 12 bases separated the two germline ends. CDR3 DNA sequence: TGTGCCAGCAGTGATTCTGGGGGGTCAGAGACCCAGTACTTC. The encoded protein is CASSDSGGSETQYF.

The chain employs TRBV7-9 and TRBJ2-7; D is ambiguous. The CDR3 consists of 12 residues. V lost 1 base, J lost 8 bases, and 9 bases lay in between. Germline V gives CDR1 SEHNR, CDR2 FQNEAQ (reference sequence). The CDR3 protein is CASSLDSGQQYF. The CDR3 coding sequence is TGTGCCAGCAGCTTAGATTCAGGACAGCAGTACTTC.

The chain couples TRBV27 to TRBJ2-5; 9 bases map to TRBD2. The CDR3 length is 15 residues. The germline CDR1 and CDR2 sequences are MNHEY and SMNVEV (reference sequence). The J segment lost 5 bases and the V segment lost 2 bases, leaving 6 bases of the junction unmatched. CDR3 sequence: CASSLAGGGVETQYF. The CDR3 bases are TGTGCCAGCAGTTTAGCGGGCGGGGGGGTGGAGACCCAGTACTTC.

The rearrangement joins TRBV24-1 to TRBJ2-5; 11 bases fit TRBD1. The V gene's germline CDR1 is KGHDR and CDR2 SFDVKD. V lost 4 bases, J lost 5 bases, and 8 bases stayed unmatched. CDR3 size: 16 residues. The DNA for the CDR3 is TGTGCCACCAGTGAGGACAGGGGGCGCTTACAGGAGACCCAGTACTTC. Encoded protein: CATSEDRGRLQETQYF.

The chain employs TRBV28 and TRBJ1-5; a possible D gene is TRBD1 (5 bases). The CDR3 runs to 12 residues. CDR1 MDHEN and CDR2 SYDVKM come from the germline V gene. Trimming took off 6 bases at V and 11 bases at J, with 14 bases between the two ends. CDR3: CASRLGDRAQHF. CDR3 nucleotides: TGTGCCAGCAGATTGGGGGATCGGGCCCAGCATTTT.